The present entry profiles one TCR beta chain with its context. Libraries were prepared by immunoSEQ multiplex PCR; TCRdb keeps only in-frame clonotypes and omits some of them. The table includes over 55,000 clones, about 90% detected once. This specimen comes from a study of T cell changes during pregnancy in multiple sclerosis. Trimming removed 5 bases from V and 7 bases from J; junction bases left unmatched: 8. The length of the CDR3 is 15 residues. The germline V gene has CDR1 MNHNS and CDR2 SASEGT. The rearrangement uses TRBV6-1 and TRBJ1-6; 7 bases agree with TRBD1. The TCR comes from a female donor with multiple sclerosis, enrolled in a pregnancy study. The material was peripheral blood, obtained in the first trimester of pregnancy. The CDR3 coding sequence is TGTGCCAGCAGTTTCCAGGGGGAGGAGAATTCACCCCTCCACTTT. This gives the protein CASSFQGEENSPLHF.